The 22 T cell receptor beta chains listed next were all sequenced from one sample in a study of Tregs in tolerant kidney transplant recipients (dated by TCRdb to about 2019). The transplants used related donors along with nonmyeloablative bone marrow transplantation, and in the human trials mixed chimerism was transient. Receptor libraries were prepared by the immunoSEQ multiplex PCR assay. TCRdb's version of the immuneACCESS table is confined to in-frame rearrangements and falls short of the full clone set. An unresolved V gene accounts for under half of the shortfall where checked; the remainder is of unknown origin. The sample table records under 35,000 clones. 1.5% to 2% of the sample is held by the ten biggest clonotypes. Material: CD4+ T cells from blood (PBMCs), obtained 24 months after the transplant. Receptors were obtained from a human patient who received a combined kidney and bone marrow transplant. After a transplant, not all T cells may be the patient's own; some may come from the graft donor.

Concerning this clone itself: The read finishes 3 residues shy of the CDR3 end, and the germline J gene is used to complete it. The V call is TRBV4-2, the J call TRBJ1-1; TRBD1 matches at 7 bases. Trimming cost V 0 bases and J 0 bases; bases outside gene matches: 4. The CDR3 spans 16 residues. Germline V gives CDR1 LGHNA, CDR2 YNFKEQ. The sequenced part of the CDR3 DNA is TGTGCCAGCAGCCAAGAAGGGACAGCCATGAACACTGAA. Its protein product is CASSQEGTAMNTE. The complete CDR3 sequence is CASSQEGTAMNTEAFF.

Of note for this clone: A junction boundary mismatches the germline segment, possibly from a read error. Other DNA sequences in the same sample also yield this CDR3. CDR3 DNA (partial): TGCGCCAGCTCACCGGACAGTGCCTACGAG. Translating gives CASSPDSAYE. The CDR3 in full is CASSPDSAYEQYF. This chain uses TRBV18 with TRBJ2-7, with a weak D call TRBD1 (6 bases). Read sequence stops 3 residues before the CDR3 end, and the germline J gene provides the missing end. Germline assignment: CDR1 KGHSH and CDR2 LQKENI. The CDR3 is made up of 13 amino acids.

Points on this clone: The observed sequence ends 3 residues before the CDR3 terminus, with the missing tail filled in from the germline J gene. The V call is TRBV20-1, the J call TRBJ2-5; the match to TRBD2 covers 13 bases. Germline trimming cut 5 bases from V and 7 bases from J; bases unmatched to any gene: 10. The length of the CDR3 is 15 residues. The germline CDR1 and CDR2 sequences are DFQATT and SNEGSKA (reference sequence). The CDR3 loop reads CSAPRTSGSGGTQYF. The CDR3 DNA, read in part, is TGCAGTGCTCCAAGGACTAGCGGGAGTGGCGGGACC.

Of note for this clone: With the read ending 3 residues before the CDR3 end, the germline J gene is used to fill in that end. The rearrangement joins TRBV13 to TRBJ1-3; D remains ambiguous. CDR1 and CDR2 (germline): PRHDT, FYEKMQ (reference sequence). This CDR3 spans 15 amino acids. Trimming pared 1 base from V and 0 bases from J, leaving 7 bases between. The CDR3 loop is CASSLDSSSGNTIYF. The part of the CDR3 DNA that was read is TGTGCCAGCAGCTTAGACAGTAGCTCTGGAAACACC.

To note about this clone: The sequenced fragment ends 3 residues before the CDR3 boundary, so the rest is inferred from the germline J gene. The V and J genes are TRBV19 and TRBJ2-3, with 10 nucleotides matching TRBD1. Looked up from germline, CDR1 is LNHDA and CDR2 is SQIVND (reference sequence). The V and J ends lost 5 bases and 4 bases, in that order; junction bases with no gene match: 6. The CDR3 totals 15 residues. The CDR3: CASSADRGQADTQYF. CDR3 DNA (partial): TGTGCCAGTAGTGCCGACAGGGGGCAAGCAGATACG.

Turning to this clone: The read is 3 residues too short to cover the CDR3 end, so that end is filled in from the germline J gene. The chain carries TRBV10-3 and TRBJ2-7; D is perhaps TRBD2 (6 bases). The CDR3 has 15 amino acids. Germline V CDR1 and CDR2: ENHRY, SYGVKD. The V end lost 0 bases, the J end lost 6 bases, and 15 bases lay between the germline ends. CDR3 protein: CAISESGGGRGEQYF. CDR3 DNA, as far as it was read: TGTGCCATCAGTGAGTCGGGGGGTGGACGGGGCGAG.

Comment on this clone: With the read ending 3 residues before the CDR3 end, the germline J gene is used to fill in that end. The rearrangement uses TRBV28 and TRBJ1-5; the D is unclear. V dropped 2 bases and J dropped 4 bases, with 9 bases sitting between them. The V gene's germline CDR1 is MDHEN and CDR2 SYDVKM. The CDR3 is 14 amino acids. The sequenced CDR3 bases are TGTGCCAGCAGTTTAGTGCGGAGAAATCAGCCC. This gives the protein CASSLVRRNQP. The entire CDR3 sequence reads CASSLVRRNQPQHF.

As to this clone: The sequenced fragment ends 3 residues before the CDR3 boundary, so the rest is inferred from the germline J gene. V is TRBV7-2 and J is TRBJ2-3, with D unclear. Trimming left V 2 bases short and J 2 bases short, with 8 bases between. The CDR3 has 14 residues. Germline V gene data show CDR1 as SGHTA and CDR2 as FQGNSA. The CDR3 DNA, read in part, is TGTGCCAGCAGCTTAATGGCAGACACAGATACG. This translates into CASSLMADTDT. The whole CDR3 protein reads CASSLMADTDTQYF.

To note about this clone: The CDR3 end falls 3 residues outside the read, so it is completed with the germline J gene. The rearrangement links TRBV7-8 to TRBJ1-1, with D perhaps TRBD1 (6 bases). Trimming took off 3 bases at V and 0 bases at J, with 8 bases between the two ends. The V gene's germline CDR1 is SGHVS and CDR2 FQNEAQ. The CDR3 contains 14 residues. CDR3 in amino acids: CASSFGQMNTEAFF. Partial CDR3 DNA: TGTGCCAGCAGCTTCGGACAGATGAACACTGAA.

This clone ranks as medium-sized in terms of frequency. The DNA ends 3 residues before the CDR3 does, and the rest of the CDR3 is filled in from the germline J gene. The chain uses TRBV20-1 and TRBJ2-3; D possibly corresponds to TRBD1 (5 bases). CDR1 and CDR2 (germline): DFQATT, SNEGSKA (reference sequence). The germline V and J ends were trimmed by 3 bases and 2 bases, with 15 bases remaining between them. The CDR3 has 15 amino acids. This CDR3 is CSASQVADITDTQYF. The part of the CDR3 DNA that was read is TGCAGTGCTAGTCAGGTGGCGGACATCACAGATACG.

The CDR3 sequence: CASSPGTGEETQYF. The sequenced CDR3 bases are TGTGCCAGCTCACCCGGGACAGGGGAGGAGACC. The chain uses TRBV18 and TRBJ2-5; 10 bases agree with TRBD1. The CDR3 end falls 3 residues outside the read, so it is completed with the germline J gene. CDR3 length: 14 residues. J gave up 5 bases and V 3 bases, and 3 bases lay outside the gene matches. Germline V gene lookup returns CDR1 KGHSH and CDR2 LQKENI. Variable domain in full (rest from reference TRBV18 and TRBJ2-5): NAGVMQNPRHLVRRRGQEARLRCSPMKGHSHVYWYRQLPEEGLKFMVYLQKENIIDESGMPKERFSAEFPKEGPSILRIQQVVRGDSAAYFCASSPGTGEETQYFGPGTRLLVL.

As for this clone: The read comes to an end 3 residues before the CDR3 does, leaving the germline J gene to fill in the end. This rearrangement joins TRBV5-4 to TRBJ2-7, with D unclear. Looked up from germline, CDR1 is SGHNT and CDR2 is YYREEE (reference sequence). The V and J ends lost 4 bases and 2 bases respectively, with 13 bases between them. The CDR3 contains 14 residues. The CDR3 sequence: CASSPHDTAYEQYF. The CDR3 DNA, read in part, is TGTGCCAGCAGCCCCCACGACACAGCCTACGAG.

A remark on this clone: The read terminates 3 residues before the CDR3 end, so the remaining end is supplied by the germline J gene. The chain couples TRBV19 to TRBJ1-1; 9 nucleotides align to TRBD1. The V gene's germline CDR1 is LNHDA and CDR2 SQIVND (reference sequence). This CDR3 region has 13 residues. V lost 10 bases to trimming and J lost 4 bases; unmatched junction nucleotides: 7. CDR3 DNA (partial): TGTGCCACCCAGGGACAGGGCATCACTGAA. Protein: CATQGQGITE. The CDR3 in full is CATQGQGITEAFF.

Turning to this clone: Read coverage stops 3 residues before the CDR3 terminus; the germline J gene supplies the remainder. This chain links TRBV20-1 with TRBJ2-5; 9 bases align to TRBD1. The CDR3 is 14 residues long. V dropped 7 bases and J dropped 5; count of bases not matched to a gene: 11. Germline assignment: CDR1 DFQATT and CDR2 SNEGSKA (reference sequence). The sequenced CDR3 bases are TGCAGTGTCCCGGGACAGGGACAACGGGAGACC. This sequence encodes CSVPGQGQRET. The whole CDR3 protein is CSVPGQGQRETQYF.

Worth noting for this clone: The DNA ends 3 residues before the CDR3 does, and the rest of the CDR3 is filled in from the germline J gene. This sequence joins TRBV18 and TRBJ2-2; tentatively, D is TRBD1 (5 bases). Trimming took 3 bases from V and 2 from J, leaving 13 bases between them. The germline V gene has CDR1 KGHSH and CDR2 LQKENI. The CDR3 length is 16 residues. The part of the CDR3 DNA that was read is TGTGCCAGCTCACCCTGGCTCAGGGCTAACACCGGGGAG. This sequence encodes CASSPWLRANTGE. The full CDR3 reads CASSPWLRANTGELFF. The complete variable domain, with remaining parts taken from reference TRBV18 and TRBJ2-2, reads NAGVMQNPRHLVRRRGQEARLRCSPMKGHSHVYWYRQLPEEGLKFMVYLQKENIIDESGMPKERFSAEFPKEGPSILRIQQVVRGDSAAYFCASSPWLRANTGELFFGEGSRLTVL.

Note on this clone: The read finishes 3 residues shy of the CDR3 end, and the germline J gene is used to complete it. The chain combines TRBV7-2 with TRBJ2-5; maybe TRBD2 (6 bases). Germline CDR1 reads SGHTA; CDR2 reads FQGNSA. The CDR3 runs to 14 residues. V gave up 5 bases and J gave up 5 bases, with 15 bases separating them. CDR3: CASSPEAGTETQYF. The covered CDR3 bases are TGTGCCAGCAGCCCAGAGGCGGGGACGGAGACC.

The CDR3 is CASSLGQQETQYF. The CDR3 bases that were read are TGTGCCAGCAGCTTAGGTCAGCAAGAGACC. V gene TRBV7-6 combines with J gene TRBJ2-5; D is ambiguous. The read terminates 3 residues ahead of where the CDR3 ends, so the germline J gene completes it. V lost 1 base and J lost 2, with 5 bases in between. Germline V gene lookup returns CDR1 SGHVS and CDR2 FNYEAQ. The CDR3 has 13 residues.

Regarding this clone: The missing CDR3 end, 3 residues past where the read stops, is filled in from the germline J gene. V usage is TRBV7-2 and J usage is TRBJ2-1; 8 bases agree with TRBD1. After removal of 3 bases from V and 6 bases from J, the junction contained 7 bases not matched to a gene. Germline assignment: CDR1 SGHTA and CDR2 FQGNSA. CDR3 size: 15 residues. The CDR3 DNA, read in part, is TGTGCCAGCAGCTTGGGGGACAGGACTGGCAATGAG. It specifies CASSLGDRTGNE. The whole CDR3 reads CASSLGDRTGNEQFF.

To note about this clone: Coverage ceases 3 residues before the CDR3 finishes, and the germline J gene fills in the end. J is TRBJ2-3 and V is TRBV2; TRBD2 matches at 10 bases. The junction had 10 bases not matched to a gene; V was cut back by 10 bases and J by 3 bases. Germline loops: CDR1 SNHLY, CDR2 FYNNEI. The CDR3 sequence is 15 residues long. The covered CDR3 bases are TGTGCCACCCTACCCCTAGCGGGAGAAACAGATACG. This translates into CATLPLAGETDT. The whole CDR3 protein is CATLPLAGETDTQYF. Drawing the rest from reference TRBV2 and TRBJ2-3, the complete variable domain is EPEVTQTPSHQVTQMGQEVILRCVPISNHLYFYWYRQILGQKVEFLVSFYNNEISEKSEIFDDQFSVERPDGSNFTLKIRSTKLEDSAMYFCATLPLAGETDTQYFGPGTRLTVL.

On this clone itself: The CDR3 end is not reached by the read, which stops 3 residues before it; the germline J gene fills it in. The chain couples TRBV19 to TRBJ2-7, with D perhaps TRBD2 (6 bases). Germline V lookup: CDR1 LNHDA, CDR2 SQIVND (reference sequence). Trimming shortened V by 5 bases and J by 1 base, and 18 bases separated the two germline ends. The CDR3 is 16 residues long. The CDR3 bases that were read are TGTGCCAGTAGTGACCGGGACTTCGTTCCGTCCTACGAG. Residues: CASSDRDFVPSYE. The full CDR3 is CASSDRDFVPSYEQYF. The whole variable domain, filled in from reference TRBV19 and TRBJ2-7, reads DGGITQSPKYLFRKEGQNVTLSCEQNLNHDAMYWYRQDPGQGLRLIYYSQIVNDFQKGDIAEGYSVSREKKESFPLTVTSAQKNPTAFYLCASSDRDFVPSYEQYFGPGTRLTVT.

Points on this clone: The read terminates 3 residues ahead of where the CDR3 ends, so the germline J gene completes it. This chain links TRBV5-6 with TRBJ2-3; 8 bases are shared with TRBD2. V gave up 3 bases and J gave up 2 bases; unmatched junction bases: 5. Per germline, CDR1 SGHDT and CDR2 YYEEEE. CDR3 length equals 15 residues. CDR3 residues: CASSSAGVSTDTQYF. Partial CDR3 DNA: TGTGCCAGCAGCTCAGCGGGAGTTTCCACAGATACG. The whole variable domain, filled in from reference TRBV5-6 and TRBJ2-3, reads DAGVTQSPTHLIKTRGQQVTLRCSPKSGHDTVSWYQQALGQGPQFIFQYYEEEERQRGNFPDRFSGHQFPNYSSELNVNALLLGDSALYLCASSSAGVSTDTQYFGPGTRLTVL.

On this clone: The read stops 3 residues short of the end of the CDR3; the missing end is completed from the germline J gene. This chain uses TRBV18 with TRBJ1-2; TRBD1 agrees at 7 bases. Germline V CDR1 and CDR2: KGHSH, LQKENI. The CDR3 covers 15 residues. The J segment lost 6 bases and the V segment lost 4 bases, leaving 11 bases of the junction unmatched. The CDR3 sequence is CASSRPDRPFDGYTF. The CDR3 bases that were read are TGTGCCAGCTCACGACCGGACAGGCCGTTCGATGGC.